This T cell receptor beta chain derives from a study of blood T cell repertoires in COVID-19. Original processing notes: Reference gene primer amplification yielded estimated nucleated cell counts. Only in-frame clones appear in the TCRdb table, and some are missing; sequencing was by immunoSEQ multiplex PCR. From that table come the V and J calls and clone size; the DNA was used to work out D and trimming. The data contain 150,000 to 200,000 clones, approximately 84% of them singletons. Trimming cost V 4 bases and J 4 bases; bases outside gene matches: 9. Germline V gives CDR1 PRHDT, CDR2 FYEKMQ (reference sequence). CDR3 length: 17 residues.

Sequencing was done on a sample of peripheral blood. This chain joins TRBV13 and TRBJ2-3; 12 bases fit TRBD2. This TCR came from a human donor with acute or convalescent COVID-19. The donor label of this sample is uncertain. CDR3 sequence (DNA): TGTGCCAGCAGCTCCGGACTAGCGGGGACAGGGCCAGATACGCAGTATTTT. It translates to CASSSGLAGTGPDTQYF.